The following is a TCR beta chain sequence with its context. The antigen is undetermined. These data belong to a study of cytomegalovirus exposure and HLA in healthy donors. Study results and caveats: A list of 150 or so TCR beta chains associated with cytomegalovirus was given.

Germline V lookup: CDR1 MNHNS, CDR2 SASEGT. CDR3 length: 18 amino acids. With 60 Vbeta and 13 Jbeta primers, the PCR was carried out. Repertoires were generated with immunoSEQ multiplex PCR, while TCRdb's copy carries only in-frame clones and drops some. The data contain around 99,000 clones, roughly three fifths of them seen just once; the ten biggest clones take up around 6.3%. The chain uses TRBV6-1 and TRBJ2-5; 13 bases map to TRBD2. The better agreement between TRBJ2-7 and the DNA end casts doubt on the J call. Specimen: PBMCs. The receptor was isolated from a woman aged 25 to 39 in good health and CMV-seronegative. Written as DNA, the CDR3 is TGTGCCAGCAGTGAAGGTCTGGGACTAGCGGGACTCTCCTACGAGCAGTACTTC. Protein product: CASSEGLGLAGLSYEQYF.